These T cell receptor beta chains were read from a single sample in a study of Ad26.COV2.S vaccination and SARS-CoV-2 variants. Assay used: immunoSEQ multiplex PCR; TCRdb lists only in-frame clones, some missing. The table lists hundreds of thousands of clones, 75% to 90% of them singletons. The material sequenced was peripheral blood, taken in a trial of Ad26.COV2.S vaccine versus placebo. The receptors here all came from a person between 18 and 59 years old who received the Ad26.COV2.S COVID-19 vaccine or a placebo. CDR3s include the opening cysteine and the closing phenylalanine or tryptophan. D genes are given only for firm matches. Clone size is shown for a subset of rows, as once, few, many or a class of expanded clone.

CDR3 | DNA | D | V | size | J
CASSLAGGWDIQYF | TGTGCCAGCAGCCTAGCGGGGGGCTGGGACATTCAGTACTTC | TRBD2 | TRBV4-2 | NA | TRBJ2-4
CASSLDGYNSPLHF | TGTGCCAGCAGCTTAGATGGTTATAATTCACCCCTCCACTTT | NA | TRBV7-2 | NA | TRBJ1-6
CASSRQGSSGNTIYF | TGTGCCAGCAGCCGACAGGGAAGCTCTGGAAACACCATATATTTT | TRBD1 | TRBV2 | NA | TRBJ1-3
CASSAGRGGEKLFF | TGTGCCAGCAGTGCGGGCAGGGGAGGGGAAAAACTGTTTTTT | NA | TRBV2 | NA | TRBJ1-4
CASSPGFYGYTF | TGTGCCAGCAGCCCGGGGTTCTATGGCTACACCTTC | NA | TRBV3-1/TRBV3-2 | few | TRBJ1-2
CAISEGQGDTDTQYF | TGTGCCATCAGTGAGGGTCAGGGGGACACAGATACGCAGTATTTT | TRBD1 | TRBV10-3 | NA | TRBJ2-3
CASSLGHDPNRGEQYF | TGTGCCAGCAGCTTGGGACATGATCCCAACAGGGGCGAGCAGTACTTC | TRBD1 | TRBV5-6 | NA | TRBJ2-7
CASSQDAEDTQYF | TGCGCCAGCAGCCAAGATGCCGAAGATACGCAGTATTTT | NA | TRBV4-1 | NA | TRBJ2-3
CASSHEGPSSYEQYF | TGCGCCAGCAGCCACGAAGGTCCTAGCTCCTACGAGCAGTACTTC | NA | TRBV4-1 | NA | TRBJ2-7
CASSFGGLTDTQYF | TGTGCCAGCAGCTTCGGGGGGCTCACAGATACGCAGTATTTT | NA | TRBV7-9 | many | TRBJ2-3
CASSFRPLGNTGELFF | TGTGCCAGCAGCTTCCGCCCCCTGGGGAACACCGGGGAGCTGTTTTTT | NA | TRBV7-3 | NA | TRBJ2-2
CASSLIGSFYGYTF | TGTGCCAGCAGCTTAATTGGATCTTTCTATGGCTACACCTTC | NA | TRBV7-9 | NA | TRBJ1-2
CASSFPGGITDTQYF | TGTGCCAGCAGTTTTCCCGGGGGGATCACAGATACGCAGTATTTT | TRBD2 | TRBV5-4 | NA | TRBJ2-3
CASYSDSTDTQYF | TGTGCCAGCTACAGTGATAGCACAGATACGCAGTATTTT | NA | TRBV28 | NA | TRBJ2-3
CATSRADSEAFF | TGTGCCACCAGCAGAGCGGACAGTGAAGCTTTCTTT | NA | TRBV15 | NA | TRBJ1-1
CASNLILNTEAFF | TGTGCCAGCAACCTTATACTAAACACTGAAGCTTTCTTT | NA | TRBV12-3/TRBV12-4 | NA | TRBJ1-1
CASSLPARGGAQPQHF | TGTGCCAGCAGCTTACCGGCAAGGGGGGGGGCTCAGCCCCAGCATTTT | NA | TRBV7-2 | NA | TRBJ1-5
CASSDGTYTDTQYF | TGTGCCAGCAGCGACGGGACTTACACAGATACGCAGTATTTT | NA | TRBV5-4 | NA | TRBJ2-3
CASSLGATDTQYF | TGTGCCAGCAGTTTAGGGGCCACAGATACGCAGTATTTT | NA | TRBV27 | NA | TRBJ2-3
CASRGQGVGAFF | TGCGCCAGCCGCGGACAGGGGGTGGGGGCTTTCTTT | TRBD1 | TRBV5-1 | NA | TRBJ1-1
CASSLLRDSEAFF | TGTGCCAGCAGCTTACTCAGGGACTCTGAAGCTTTCTTT | NA | TRBV7-8 | NA | TRBJ1-1
CASSEESSGANVLTF | TGTGCCAGCAGTGAGGAGAGCTCTGGGGCCAACGTCCTGACTTTC | NA | TRBV6-1 | once | TRBJ2-6
CASSQDRVGGGQGDEQFF | TGTGCCAGCAGCCAAGATAGGGTAGGCGGGGGGCAGGGCGATGAGCAGTTCTTC | TRBD2 | TRBV3-1/TRBV3-2 | NA | TRBJ2-1
CASSYGMGNQPQHF | TGTGCCAGCAGTTACGGCATGGGCAATCAGCCCCAGCATTTT | NA | TRBV6-2/TRBV6-3 | NA | TRBJ1-5
CASSFELYGYTF | TGTGCCAGCAGCTTCGAGCTCTATGGCTACACCTTC | NA | TRBV5-4 | once | TRBJ1-2
CASKAVVAYNEQFF | TGTGCCAGCAAAGCGGTCGTGGCCTACAATGAGCAGTTCTTC | NA | TRBV6-5 | NA | TRBJ2-1
CASSPHFGGSRLVSGNTIYF | TGTGCCAGCAGTCCACATTTCGGGGGCTCACGTCTGGTATCTGGAAACACCATATATTTT | NA | TRBV6-6 | NA | TRBJ1-3
CASSPSPGTGGETDTQYF | TGTGCCAGCAGCCCCAGTCCCGGGACAGGGGGCGAAACAGATACGCAGTATTTT | TRBD1 | TRBV13 | NA | TRBJ2-3
CASSVLQGNTEAFF | TGTGCCAGCAGCGTCCTACAGGGAAACACTGAAGCTTTCTTT | NA | TRBV7-2 | NA | TRBJ1-1